The source of this TCR beta chain is a study of response to subunit inactivated influenza vaccine. Study results and caveats: Only a handful of new T cells, the authors suggested, are recruited with each seasonal influenza vaccination.

As concerns this clonotype: Its target is unknown.

TCRdb re-called the RT-PCR reads through MiXCR, storing one row per CDR3 protein. This sample has around 480,000 distinct CDR3 sequences, with 10% to 11% found just once. The sequence was obtained from a man aged 50-59 years who received an inactivated influenza vaccine. The sample was PBMCs from blood, taken 35 to 45 days after vaccination.

In DNA form, the CDR3 reads TGTGCCAGCAGCTTTGGACTTACCTCCTACAATGAGCAGTTCTTC. Amino acid sequence: CASSFGLTSYNEQFF. V usage is TRBV7-9 and J usage is TRBJ2-1, with a possible D match to TRBD2 (5 bases). The CDR3 contains 15 residues. V was trimmed by 3 bases and J by 0 bases, leaving 9 bases between them. The germline V gene has CDR1 SEHNR and CDR2 FQNEAQ (reference sequence). Filled out from reference TRBV7-9 and TRBJ2-1, the complete variable domain reads DTGVSQNPRHKITKRGQNVTFRCDPISEHNRLYWYRQTLGQGPEFLTYFQNEAQLEKSRLLSDRFSAERPKGSFSTLEIQRTEQGDSAMYLCASSFGLTSYNEQFFGPGTRLTVL.